A single sample is the source of the 5 T cell receptor beta chains below, sequenced in a study of spatial heterogeneity in lung cancer. TCRdb recomputed calls from the 5' RACE reads with MiXCR, one row per CDR3 protein. Of about 1,200 distinct CDR3 sequences in the sample, about 16% were seen once. Time point specified: sample taken at primary tumor resection. Study outcomes and limitations: One measure, the expanded intratumoral alpha and beta TCR count, tracked tumor mutation counts.

Antigens for these TCRs are unknown. The sequences come from lung tumor tissue, collected at surgery. The receptors were gathered from a male donor with early-stage non-small cell lung cancer.

This clonotype is medium-sized (0.01 to 0.1%) by share. The chain has TRBV18 and TRBJ1-1; D gene unclear. CDR3 length: 13 residues. Per germline, CDR1 KGHSH and CDR2 LQKENI. V was trimmed by 1 base and J by 1 base, leaving 4 bases between them. CDR3 in amino acids: CASSPQGNTEAFF. DNA of the CDR3: TGTGCCAGCTCACCACAGGGGAACACTGAAGCTTTCTTT.

The table lists this clonotype with a few counts. The CDR3 here is CASIPGPMNTEAFF. CDR3 nucleotide sequence: TGTGCCAGCATCCCGGGACCGATGAACACTGAAGCTTTCTTT. J is TRBJ1-1 and V is TRBV12-3 or TRBV12-4; D possibly corresponds to TRBD1 (5 bases). The CDR3 length is 14 residues. V lost 7 bases, J lost 0 bases, and 12 bases lay in between.

This clonotype is deemed medium-sized. The chain uses TRBV20-1 and TRBJ1-5; TRBD1 is a possible D gene (5 bases). This CDR3 has 14 amino acids. CDR1 is DFQATT and CDR2 is SNEGSKA in the germline V gene (reference sequence). Trimming left V 2 bases short and J 2 bases short, with 10 bases between. The CDR3 DNA is TGCAGTGCTAGACTGGGGGGTGGCAATCAGCCCCAGCATTTT. It translates to CSARLGGGNQPQHF.

The gene calls are TRBV21-1 and TRBJ2-7; TRBD2, as called in the table, went unchecked against the DNA. TRBV21-1 is annotated as a pseudogene. The CDR3 is 14 amino acids. The CDR3 sequence: CAIGGGRTGYEQYF. For the CDR3, the DNA is TGTGCCATCGGGGGAGGGCGGACCGGCTACGAGCAGTACTTC.

This clonotype is labeled medium-sized. The rearrangement uses TRBV5-1 and TRBJ2-3, with TRBD2 matching 8 bases. This CDR3 has 18 amino acids. The germline V gene encodes CDR1 SGHRS and CDR2 YFSETQ. V lost 4 bases to trimming and J lost 0 bases; unmatched junction nucleotides: 13. The CDR3 sequence is CASSLGTGLGTSTDTQYF. As DNA, the CDR3 is TGCGCCAGCAGCCTGGGGACGGGACTAGGGACTAGCACAGATACGCAGTATTTT.